A selection of T cell receptor beta chains follows, all from one sample in a study of T cell repertoires in cytomegalovirus infection. The antigens of these receptors remain unknown. TCRdb itself ran the reads through MiXCR, one entry per CDR3 protein. The sample yields fewer than 950,000 distinct CDR3 sequences, over 25% seen once. Sequenced material: cultured CD8+ T cells from PBMCs, taken from culture after CMV antigen stimulation. The receptors shown here come from a human donor in good health (CMV status not recorded). Some clones in this sample may be carry-over from other donors' samples. Each CDR3 is given with its conserved first and last residue. The D gene is left open where the match is weak. Size values are once, few and many counts, or a class for expanded clones, and some rows have none.

j_call: TRBJ2-3; d_call: TRBD1; clone_size: few; v_call: TRBV6-2/TRBV6-3; cdr3_nt: TGTGCCAGCAGTTACCCGGAGACAGGGTGGCCGAGCACAGATACGCAGTATTTT; cdr3_aa: CASSYPETGWPSTDTQYF
j_call: TRBJ2-7; d_call: -; clone_size: -; v_call: TRBV19; cdr3_nt: TGTGCCAGTAGACCTTCCGAATTCTATTACGAGCAGTACTTC; cdr3_aa: CASRPSEFYYEQYF
j_call: TRBJ1-6; d_call: TRBD1; clone_size: many; v_call: TRBV7-6; cdr3_nt: TGTGCCAGCAGCCGCGTCGGGGACAGTCATAATTCACCCCTCCACTTT; cdr3_aa: CASSRVGDSHNSPLHF
j_call: TRBJ1-2; d_call: TRBD1; clone_size: few; v_call: TRBV4-3; cdr3_nt: TGCGCCAGCAGCCTAAACGGGATAAATGGACAGGGGGCATATGATGGCTACACCTTC; cdr3_aa: CASSLNGINGQGAYDGYTF
j_call: TRBJ2-5; d_call: -; clone_size: few; v_call: TRBV28; cdr3_nt: TGTGCCAGCAGTTTCTCACAGGACCAAGAGACCCAGTACTTC; cdr3_aa: CASSFSQDQETQYF
j_call: TRBJ1-2; d_call: TRBD1; clone_size: -; v_call: TRBV2; cdr3_nt: TGTGCCAGCAGTGAACTGGACAGGGGGCGCAGGGTCTATGGCTACACCTTC; cdr3_aa: CASSELDRGRRVYGYTF
j_call: TRBJ2-3; d_call: TRBD1; clone_size: few; v_call: TRBV5-1; cdr3_nt: TGCGCCAGCAGCTGGGGGACAGGGGTATTAGATACGCAGTATTTT; cdr3_aa: CASSWGTGVLDTQYF
j_call: TRBJ1-1; d_call: -; clone_size: -; v_call: TRBV7-9; cdr3_nt: TGTGCCAGCAGCTTCGCCCTCGGGGCTGAAGCTTTCTTT; cdr3_aa: CASSFALGAEAFF
j_call: TRBJ1-6; d_call: -; clone_size: few; v_call: TRBV4-1; cdr3_nt: TGCGCCAGCAGCCAAGAGAACAGGGTATTGGATAATTCACCCCTCCACTTT; cdr3_aa: CASSQENRVLDNSPLHF
j_call: TRBJ1-1; d_call: -; clone_size: -; v_call: TRBV19; cdr3_nt: TGTGCCAGTAGGGAGGGGTCGAACACTGAAGCTTTCTTT; cdr3_aa: CASREGSNTEAFF
j_call: TRBJ2-1; d_call: TRBD2; clone_size: -; v_call: TRBV10-3; cdr3_nt: TGTGCCATCAGTGAGAAGAGCGGGGTTAGGGATGAGCAGTTCTTC; cdr3_aa: CAISEKSGVRDEQFF
j_call: TRBJ2-7; d_call: -; clone_size: few; v_call: TRBV11-2; cdr3_nt: TGTGCCAGCAGCTTAAGAAATTACGAGCAGTACTTC; cdr3_aa: CASSLRNYEQYF
j_call: TRBJ2-3; d_call: -; clone_size: -; v_call: TRBV5-1; cdr3_nt: TGCGCCAGCAGCTCCAGCGATCCTGGGGCAGATACGCAGTATTTT; cdr3_aa: CASSSSDPGADTQYF
j_call: TRBJ1-3; d_call: -; clone_size: once; v_call: TRBV6-9; cdr3_nt: TGTGCCAGCAGTCAAGTACAGGGATTCACTGGAAACACCATATATTTT; cdr3_aa: CASSQVQGFTGNTIYF
j_call: TRBJ1-2; d_call: TRBD1; clone_size: few; v_call: TRBV27; cdr3_nt: TGTGCCAGCAGTTTATCTGAAGGGCAGGGGGCGATCTATGGCTACACCTTC; cdr3_aa: CASSLSEGQGAIYGYTF
j_call: TRBJ2-3; d_call: TRBD2; clone_size: few; v_call: TRBV2; cdr3_nt: TGTGCCAGCGGGGGAGTGACTAGCGGGGGAATAAACGCAGATACGCAGTATTTT; cdr3_aa: CASGGVTSGGINADTQYF
j_call: TRBJ1-5; d_call: TRBD1; clone_size: many; v_call: TRBV7-8; cdr3_nt: TGTGCCAGCAGCTCGCCAGACAGGGGCATCAATCAGCCCCAGCATTTT; cdr3_aa: CASSSPDRGINQPQHF
j_call: TRBJ2-7; d_call: -; clone_size: -; v_call: TRBV6-2/TRBV6-3; cdr3_nt: TGTGCCAGCACTCAACAGGAAGGGGAGGACGAGCAGTACTTC; cdr3_aa: CASTQQEGEDEQYF
j_call: TRBJ2-6; d_call: -; clone_size: few; v_call: TRBV5-6; cdr3_nt: TGTGCCAGCCTTTGGTCTGGGGCCAACGTCCTGACTTTC; cdr3_aa: CASLWSGANVLTF
j_call: TRBJ2-3; d_call: -; clone_size: -; v_call: TRBV27; cdr3_nt: TGTGCCAGCAGCTCCCCACCGGGACGGGGCACAGATACGCAGTATTTT; cdr3_aa: CASSSPPGRGTDTQYF
j_call: TRBJ2-7; d_call: -; clone_size: few; v_call: TRBV12-3/TRBV12-4; cdr3_nt: TGTGCCAGCAGCCCGGACTTCTCCTACGAGCAGTACTTC; cdr3_aa: CASSPDFSYEQYF
j_call: TRBJ2-1; d_call: -; clone_size: -; v_call: TRBV15; cdr3_nt: TGTGCCACCAGCTCGGGCACAGTTGAGCAGTTCTTC; cdr3_aa: CATSSGTVEQFF
j_call: TRBJ2-1; d_call: -; clone_size: many; v_call: TRBV7-2; cdr3_nt: TGTGCCAGCAGCCCGGGGGAGTTTGGGCCCGAGCAGTTCTTC; cdr3_aa: CASSPGEFGPEQFF
j_call: TRBJ2-1; d_call: -; clone_size: few; v_call: TRBV27; cdr3_nt: TGTGCCAGCAGTTTATCGCGATGGGGGGCGGGTGAGCAGTTCTTC; cdr3_aa: CASSLSRWGAGEQFF
j_call: TRBJ2-3; d_call: TRBD2; clone_size: few; v_call: TRBV19; cdr3_nt: TGTGCCAGTAACCCAGGGGTAGCGGGGGCCACAGATACGCAGTATTTT; cdr3_aa: CASNPGVAGATDTQYF
j_call: TRBJ2-6; d_call: -; clone_size: -; v_call: TRBV4-2; cdr3_nt: TGTGCCAGCAGCCAAGATAAGGGGTCTGGGGCCAACGTCCTGACTTTC; cdr3_aa: CASSQDKGSGANVLTF
j_call: TRBJ1-1; d_call: -; clone_size: few; v_call: TRBV12-3/TRBV12-4; cdr3_nt: TGTGCCAGCAGTTTTTTTAGCGGATTAGGACAGAACATGAACACTGAAGCTTTCTTT; cdr3_aa: CASSFFSGLGQNMNTEAFF
j_call: TRBJ1-1; d_call: -; clone_size: -; v_call: TRBV6-2/TRBV6-3; cdr3_nt: TGTGCCAGCAGTTACAAGGGCGTTTCCGAAGCTTTCTTT; cdr3_aa: CASSYKGVSEAFF
j_call: TRBJ2-3; d_call: -; clone_size: few; v_call: TRBV6-6; cdr3_nt: TGTGCCAGCCATCTTGTAGCGAGCAGCACAGATACGCAGTATTTT; cdr3_aa: CASHLVASSTDTQYF
j_call: TRBJ1-1; d_call: -; clone_size: -; v_call: TRBV9; cdr3_nt: TGTGCCAGCAGCGTAGGGACACTATCGGGCAGGATGAACACTGAAGCTTTCTTT; cdr3_aa: CASSVGTLSGRMNTEAFF
j_call: TRBJ2-3; d_call: -; clone_size: many; v_call: TRBV7-8; cdr3_nt: TGTGCCAGCAGCTTAATGGGCACAGATACGCAGTATTTT; cdr3_aa: CASSLMGTDTQYF
j_call: TRBJ1-1; d_call: -; clone_size: -; v_call: TRBV6-1; cdr3_nt: TGTGCCAGCAGTGAGAGTAGGCGTCGGACTGAAGCTTTCTTT; cdr3_aa: CASSESRRRTEAFF
j_call: TRBJ2-1; d_call: TRBD2; clone_size: few; v_call: TRBV24-1; cdr3_nt: TGTGCCACCAGTGACCACTTTAGCGGGGAGAGCTCCTACAATGAGCAGTTCTTC; cdr3_aa: CATSDHFSGESSYNEQFF
j_call: TRBJ1-5; d_call: -; clone_size: few; v_call: TRBV28; cdr3_nt: TGTGCCAGCAGTTTACGGAAGCTCGCCCTTCAGCCCCAGCATTTT; cdr3_aa: CASSLRKLALQPQHF
j_call: TRBJ1-1; d_call: TRBD1; clone_size: few; v_call: TRBV6-1; cdr3_nt: TGTGCCAGCCCCCCCGGGACAGGGACCACTGAAGCTTTCTTT; cdr3_aa: CASPPGTGTTEAFF
j_call: TRBJ1-6; d_call: -; clone_size: -; v_call: TRBV27; cdr3_nt: TGTGCCAGCAGTTTTGGAGGGGGTTCACCCCTCCACTTT; cdr3_aa: CASSFGGGSPLHF
j_call: TRBJ2-5; d_call: -; clone_size: few; v_call: TRBV7-8; cdr3_nt: TGTGCCAGCAGCTCAGGGGTCCACGGCGGGGCAACTGAGACCCAGTACTTC; cdr3_aa: CASSSGVHGGATETQYF
j_call: TRBJ2-5; d_call: -; clone_size: many; v_call: TRBV7-8; cdr3_nt: TGTGCCAGCAGCTTAGACGGGAAGACCCAGTACTTC; cdr3_aa: CASSLDGKTQYF
j_call: TRBJ1-4; d_call: -; clone_size: -; v_call: TRBV27; cdr3_nt: TGTGCCAGCAGAGTGAGACAGCCCCTGTTTTTT; cdr3_aa: CASRVRQPLFF
j_call: TRBJ2-2; d_call: TRBD1; clone_size: few; v_call: TRBV5-4; cdr3_nt: TGTGCCAGCGCGGACAGGGGGGTGACCGGGGAGCTGTTTTTT; cdr3_aa: CASADRGVTGELFF
j_call: TRBJ2-2; d_call: TRBD2; clone_size: many; v_call: TRBV4-1; cdr3_nt: TGCGCCAGCAGCCGACGGGGGGGCAACACCGGGGAGCTGTTTTTT; cdr3_aa: CASSRRGGNTGELFF
j_call: TRBJ2-4; d_call: -; clone_size: few; v_call: TRBV20-1; cdr3_nt: TGCAGTGCTAGAGTGTTGAGGAGGGCCGGACTCTTAGCCAAAAACATTCAGTACTTC; cdr3_aa: CSARVLRRAGLLAKNIQYF
j_call: TRBJ1-5; d_call: -; clone_size: -; v_call: TRBV20-1; cdr3_nt: TGCAGTGCTAGGCGGCAGCACAATCAGCCCCAGCATTTT; cdr3_aa: CSARRQHNQPQHF
j_call: TRBJ2-7; d_call: -; clone_size: few; v_call: TRBV6-5; cdr3_nt: TGTGCCAGCAGTTACGAACAGGAGTACGAGCAGTACTTC; cdr3_aa: CASSYEQEYEQYF
j_call: TRBJ2-3; d_call: -; clone_size: -; v_call: TRBV27; cdr3_nt: TGTGCCAGCAGTTTATTGGGGCGCGCGCAGTATTTT; cdr3_aa: CASSLLGRAQYF
j_call: TRBJ2-1; d_call: TRBD2; clone_size: -; v_call: TRBV6-5; cdr3_nt: TGTGCCAGCAGTTGGACTAGCGGGGGGGCCGTTGAGCAGTTCTTC; cdr3_aa: CASSWTSGGAVEQFF